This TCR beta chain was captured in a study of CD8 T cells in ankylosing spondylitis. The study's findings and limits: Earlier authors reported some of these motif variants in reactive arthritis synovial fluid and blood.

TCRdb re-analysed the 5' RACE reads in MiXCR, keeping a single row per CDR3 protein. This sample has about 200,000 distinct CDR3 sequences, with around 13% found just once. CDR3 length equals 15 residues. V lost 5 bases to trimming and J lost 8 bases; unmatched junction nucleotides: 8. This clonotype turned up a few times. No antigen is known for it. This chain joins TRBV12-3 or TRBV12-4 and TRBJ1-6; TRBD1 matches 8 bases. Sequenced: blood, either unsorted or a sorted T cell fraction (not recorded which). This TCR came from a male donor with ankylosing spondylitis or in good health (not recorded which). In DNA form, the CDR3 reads TGTGCCAGCAGTATAAAGGACAGGGTGGATTCACCCCTCCACTTT. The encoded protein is CASSIKDRVDSPLHF.